This TCR beta chain was observed in a study of blood T cell repertoires in COVID-19. For the study at large: In each case, the material was cDNA or gDNA derived from T cells, B-cell-depleted T cells, or PBMCs.

Germline V gives CDR1 SGHTA, CDR2 FQGTGA. This CDR3 region has 15 residues. J lost 4 bases, V lost 2 bases, and 2 bases had no gene match. The assay was immunoSEQ multiplex PCR, and TCRdb's table has in-frame clones only and misses some. The data show roughly 350,000 clones, roughly 85% seen once. V usage is TRBV7-3 and J usage is TRBJ2-2, with 9 positions matching TRBD2. This clonotype was obtained from a woman between 18 and 30 years old with acute or convalescent COVID-19. The sample taken for sequencing was peripheral blood. CDR3 sequence: CASSLSAGGTGELFF. The CDR3, as DNA: TGTGCCAGCAGCTTATCAGCGGGAGGCACCGGGGAGCTGTTTTTT.